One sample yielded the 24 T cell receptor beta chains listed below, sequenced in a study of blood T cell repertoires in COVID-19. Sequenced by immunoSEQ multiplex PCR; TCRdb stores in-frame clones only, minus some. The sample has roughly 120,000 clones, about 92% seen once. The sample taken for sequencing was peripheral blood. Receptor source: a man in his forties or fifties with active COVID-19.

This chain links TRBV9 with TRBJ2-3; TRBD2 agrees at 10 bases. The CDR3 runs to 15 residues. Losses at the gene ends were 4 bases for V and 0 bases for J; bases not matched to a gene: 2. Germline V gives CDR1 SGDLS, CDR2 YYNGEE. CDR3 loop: CASSTTSGSTDTQYF. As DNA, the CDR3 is TGTGCCAGCAGCACGACTAGCGGGAGCACAGATACGCAGTATTTT.

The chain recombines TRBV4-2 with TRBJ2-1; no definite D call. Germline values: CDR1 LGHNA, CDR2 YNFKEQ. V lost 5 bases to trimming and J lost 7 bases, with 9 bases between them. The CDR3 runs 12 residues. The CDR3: CASSSGWNEQFF. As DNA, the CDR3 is TGTGCCAGCAGCTCGGGTTGGAATGAGCAGTTCTTC.

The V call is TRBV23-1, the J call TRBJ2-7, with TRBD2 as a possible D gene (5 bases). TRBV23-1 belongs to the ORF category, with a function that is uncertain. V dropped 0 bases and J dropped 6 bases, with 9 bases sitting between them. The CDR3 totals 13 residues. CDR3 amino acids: CASSQSVGGEQYV. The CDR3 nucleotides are TGCGCCAGCAGTCAATCGGTCGGAGGCGAGCAGTACGTC.

CDR3 DNA: TGTGCCAGCAGCTTAAACCCCCTAGCGGGGGTAGCCAAAAACATTCAGTACTTC. Translating it yields CASSLNPLAGVAKNIQYF. The chain links TRBV7-6 to TRBJ2-4; 10 nucleotides agree with TRBD2. After removal of 2 bases from V and 0 bases from J, the junction contained 7 bases not matched to a gene. CDR1 and CDR2 from the germline V gene are SGHVS and FNYEAQ. This CDR3 is built from 18 residues.

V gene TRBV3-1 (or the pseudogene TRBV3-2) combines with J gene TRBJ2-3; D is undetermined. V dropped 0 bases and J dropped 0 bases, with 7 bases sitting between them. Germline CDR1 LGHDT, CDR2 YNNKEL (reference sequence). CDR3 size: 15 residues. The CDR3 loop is CASSQDIVSTDTQYF. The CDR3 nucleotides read TGTGCCAGCAGCCAAGATATAGTGAGCACAGATACGCAGTATTTT.

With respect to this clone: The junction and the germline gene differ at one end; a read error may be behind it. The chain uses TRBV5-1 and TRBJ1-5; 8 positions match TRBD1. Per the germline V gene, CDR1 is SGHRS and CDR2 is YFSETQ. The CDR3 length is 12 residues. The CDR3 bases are TGCGCCAGCACTCCAGATCACGAGACAGGGGTTTTT. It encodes CASTPDHETGVF.

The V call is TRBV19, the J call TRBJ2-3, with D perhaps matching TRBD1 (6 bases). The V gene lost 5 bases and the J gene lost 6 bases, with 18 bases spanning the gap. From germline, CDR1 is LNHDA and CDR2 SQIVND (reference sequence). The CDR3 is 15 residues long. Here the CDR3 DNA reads TGTGCCAGTAGTTCAACCGGGACAAGAAGGGATACGCAGTATTTT. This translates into CASSSTGTRRDTQYF.

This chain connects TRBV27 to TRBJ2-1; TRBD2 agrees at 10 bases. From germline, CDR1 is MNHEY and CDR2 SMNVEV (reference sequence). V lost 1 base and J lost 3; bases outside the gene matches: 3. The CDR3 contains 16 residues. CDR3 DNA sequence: TGTGCCAGCAGTTTATGGACTAGCGGAGTCTACAATGAGCAGTTCTTC. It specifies CASSLWTSGVYNEQFF.

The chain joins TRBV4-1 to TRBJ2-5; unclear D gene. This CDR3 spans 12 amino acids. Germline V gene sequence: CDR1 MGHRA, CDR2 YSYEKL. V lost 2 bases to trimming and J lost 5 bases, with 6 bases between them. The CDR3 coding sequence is TGCGCCAGCAGCCAACAACGGGAGACCCAGTACTTC. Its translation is CASSQQRETQYF.

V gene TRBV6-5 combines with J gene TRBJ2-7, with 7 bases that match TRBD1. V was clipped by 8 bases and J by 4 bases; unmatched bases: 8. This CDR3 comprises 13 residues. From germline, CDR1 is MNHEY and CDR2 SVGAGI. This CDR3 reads CASGEGAFYEQYV. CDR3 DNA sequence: TGTGCCAGCGGAGAGGGGGCCTTTTACGAGCAGTACGTC.

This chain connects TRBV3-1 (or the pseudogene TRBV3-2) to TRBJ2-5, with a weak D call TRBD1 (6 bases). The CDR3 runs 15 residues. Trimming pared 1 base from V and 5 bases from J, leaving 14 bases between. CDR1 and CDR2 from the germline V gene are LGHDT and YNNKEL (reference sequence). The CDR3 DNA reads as TGTGCCAGCAGCCAAGGCTACAGGGTAGCCGAGACCCAGTACTTC. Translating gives CASSQGYRVAETQYF.

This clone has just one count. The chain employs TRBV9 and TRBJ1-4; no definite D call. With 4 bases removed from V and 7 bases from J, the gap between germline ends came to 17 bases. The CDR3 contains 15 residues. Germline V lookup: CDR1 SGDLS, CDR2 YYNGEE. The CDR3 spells CASSTHSTRGEKLFF. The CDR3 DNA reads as TGTGCCAGCAGCACCCATAGCACCCGGGGTGAAAAACTGTTTTTT.

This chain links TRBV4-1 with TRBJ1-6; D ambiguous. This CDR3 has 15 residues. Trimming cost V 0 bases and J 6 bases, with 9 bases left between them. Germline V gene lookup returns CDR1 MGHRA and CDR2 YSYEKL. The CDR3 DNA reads TGCGCCAGCAGCCAAGATGGGCAGGTTAATTCACCCCTCCACTTT. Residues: CASSQDGQVNSPLHF.

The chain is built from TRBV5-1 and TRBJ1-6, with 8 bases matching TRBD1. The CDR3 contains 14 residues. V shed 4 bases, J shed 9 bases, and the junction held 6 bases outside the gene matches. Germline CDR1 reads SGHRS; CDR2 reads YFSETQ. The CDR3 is CASSKGQGGSPLHF. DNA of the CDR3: TGCGCCAGCAGCAAAGGACAGGGAGGTTCACCCCTCCACTTT. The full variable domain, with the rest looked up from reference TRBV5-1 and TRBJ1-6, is KAGVTQTPRYLIKTRGQQVTLSCSPISGHRSVSWYQQTPGQGLQFLFEYFSETQRNKGNFPGRFSGRQFSNSRSEMNVSTLELGDSALYLCASSKGQGGSPLHFGNGTRLTVT.

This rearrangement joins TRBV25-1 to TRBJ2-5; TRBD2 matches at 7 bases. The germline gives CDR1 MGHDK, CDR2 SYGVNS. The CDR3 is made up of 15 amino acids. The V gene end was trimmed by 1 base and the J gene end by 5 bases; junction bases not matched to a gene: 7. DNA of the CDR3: TGTGCCAGCAGTGAATCTGTCGGAGCGGGGGAGACCCAGTACTTC. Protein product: CASSESVGAGETQYF.

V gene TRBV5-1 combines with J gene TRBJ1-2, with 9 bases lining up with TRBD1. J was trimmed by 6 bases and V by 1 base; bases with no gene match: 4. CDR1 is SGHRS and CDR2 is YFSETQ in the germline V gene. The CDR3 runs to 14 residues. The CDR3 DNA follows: TGCGCCAGCAGCTTGTCGACAGGGGGGGATGGCTACACCTTC. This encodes CASSLSTGGDGYTF.

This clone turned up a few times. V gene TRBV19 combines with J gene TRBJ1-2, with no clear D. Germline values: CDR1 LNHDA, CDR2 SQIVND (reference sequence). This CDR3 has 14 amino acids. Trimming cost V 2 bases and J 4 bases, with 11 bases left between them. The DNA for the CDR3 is TGTGCCAGTAGTATATCTAGTTCGGTCTATGGCTACACCTTC. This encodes CASSISSSVYGYTF.

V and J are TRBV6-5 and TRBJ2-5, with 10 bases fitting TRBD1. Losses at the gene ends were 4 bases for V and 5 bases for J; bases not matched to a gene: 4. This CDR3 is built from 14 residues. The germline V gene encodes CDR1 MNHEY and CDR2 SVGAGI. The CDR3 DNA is TGTGCCAGCAGTTCCGACAGGGGGCCGGAGACCCAGTACTTC. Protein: CASSSDRGPETQYF.

This CDR3 reads CASSQETGKKANYGYTF. Here the CDR3 DNA reads TGTGCCAGCAGCCAAGAGACAGGGAAAAAGGCTAACTATGGCTACACCTTC. The chain is built from TRBV4-2 and TRBJ1-2, with 7 bases matching TRBD1. Trimming at V came to 0 bases and at J to 0 bases, leaving 7 bases not matched to a gene. Germline CDR1 and CDR2: LGHNA and YNFKEQ. The CDR3 extends over 17 amino acids.

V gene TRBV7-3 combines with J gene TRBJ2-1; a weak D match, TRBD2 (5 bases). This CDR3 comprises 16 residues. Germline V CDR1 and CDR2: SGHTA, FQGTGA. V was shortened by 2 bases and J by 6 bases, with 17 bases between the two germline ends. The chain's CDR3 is CASSLYGISTGNEQFF. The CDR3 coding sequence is TGTGCCAGCAGCTTATACGGGATTTCCACTGGCAATGAGCAGTTCTTC.

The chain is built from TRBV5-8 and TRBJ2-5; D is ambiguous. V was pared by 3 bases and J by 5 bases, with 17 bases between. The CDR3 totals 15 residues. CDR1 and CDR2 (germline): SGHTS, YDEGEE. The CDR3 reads CASSSGRTPWETQYF. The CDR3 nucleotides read TGTGCCAGCAGCTCAGGCAGAACCCCATGGGAGACCCAGTACTTC. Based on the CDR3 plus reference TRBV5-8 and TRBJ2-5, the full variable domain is EAGVTQSPTHLIKTRGQQATLRCSPISGHTSVYWYQQALGLGLQFLLWYDEGEERNRGNFPPRFSGRQFPNYSSELNVNALELEDSALYLCASSSGRTPWETQYFGPGTRLLVL.

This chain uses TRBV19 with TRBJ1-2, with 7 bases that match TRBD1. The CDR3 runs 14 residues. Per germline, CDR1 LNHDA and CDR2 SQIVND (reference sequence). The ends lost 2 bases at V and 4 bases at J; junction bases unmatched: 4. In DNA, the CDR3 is TGTGCCAGTAGTATAAGGGACAGTTCCTATGGCTACACCTTC. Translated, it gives CASSIRDSSYGYTF.

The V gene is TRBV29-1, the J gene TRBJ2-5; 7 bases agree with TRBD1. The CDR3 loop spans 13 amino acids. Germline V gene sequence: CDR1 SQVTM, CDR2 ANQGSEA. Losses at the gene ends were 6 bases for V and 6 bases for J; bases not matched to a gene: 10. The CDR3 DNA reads TGCAGCGTGGGGGAGCGACAGGGAAAGACCCAGTACTTC. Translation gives CSVGERQGKTQYF.

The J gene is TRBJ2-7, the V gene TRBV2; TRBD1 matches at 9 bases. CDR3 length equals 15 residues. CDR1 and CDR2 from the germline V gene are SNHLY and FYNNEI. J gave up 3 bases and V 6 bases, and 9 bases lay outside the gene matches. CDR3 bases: TGTGCCAGCAGGAGGGGACAGGGAAGACTCTACGAGCAGTACTTC. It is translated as CASRRGQGRLYEQYF. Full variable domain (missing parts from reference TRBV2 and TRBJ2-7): EPEVTQTPSHQVTQMGQEVILRCVPISNHLYFYWYRQILGQKVEFLVSFYNNEISEKSEIFDDQFSVERPDGSNFTLKIRSTKLEDSAMYFCASRRGQGRLYEQYFGPGTRLTVT.